What follows are 5 T cell receptor beta chains derived from one specimen sequenced in a study of T-cell reconstitution after alpha-beta-depleted transplantation in children. TCRbeta library preparation incorporated unique molecular identifiers. Each CDR3 protein gets one entry after TCRdb re-called the PCR reads with MiXCR. The sample has some 200,000 distinct CDR3 sequences, more than 6.5% seen once. The sample was PBMCs from the stem cell graft donor, taken from the stem cell graft. All receptors derive from a human donor who donated a stem cell graft to a child with Wiskott-Aldrich syndrome.

This clonotype was recorded at least ten times. The chain employs TRBV5-1 and TRBJ1-1; TRBD1 matches at 9 bases. Trimming removed 4 bases from V and 4 bases from J; junction bases left unmatched: 8. Germline loops: CDR1 SGHRS, CDR2 YFSETQ. There are 15 residues in the CDR3. CDR3 DNA: TGCGCCAGCAGCCAAACGACAGGGGGGGTCACTGAAGCTTTCTTT. The encoded protein is CASSQTTGGVTEAFF.

This clonotype was recorded at least ten times. The gene calls are TRBV20-1 and TRBJ2-5; D perhaps matches TRBD2 (5 bases). Trimming shortened V by 0 bases and J by 4 bases, and 12 bases separated the two germline ends. Germline lookup yields CDR1 DFQATT and CDR2 SNEGSKA (reference sequence). The CDR3 runs to 14 residues. In DNA, the CDR3 is TGCAGTGCTAGAGATCGAGGGAAAGGAGAGACCCAGTACTTC. Translated, it gives CSARDRGKGETQYF.

V and J are TRBV7-8 and TRBJ2-2; the D is unclear. The CDR3 covers 17 residues. Trimming shortened V by 5 bases and J by 2 bases, and 18 bases separated the two germline ends. CDR1 SGHVS and CDR2 FQNEAQ come from the germline V gene. CDR3 protein: CASSLGGRTLNTGELFF. CDR3 nucleotides: TGTGCCAGCAGCCTCGGTGGCAGAACTTTAAACACCGGGGAGCTGTTTTTT.

This clonotype was seen repeatedly, ten times or more. V usage is TRBV3-1 and J usage is TRBJ2-2; no clear D. The length of the CDR3 is 11 residues. Germline CDR1 reads LGHDT; CDR2 reads YNNKEL (reference sequence). The V and J ends lost 6 bases and 5 bases respectively, with 4 bases between them. The CDR3 reads CASRKTGELFF. For the CDR3, the DNA is TGTGCCAGCAGGAAGACCGGGGAGCTGTTTTTT.

The DNA of the CDR3 is TGTGCCAGCAGTTCCCACGGGGGGCCCTCTTATGGGGGTGAGCAGTTCTTC. The encoded protein is CASSSHGGPSYGGEQFF. The chain employs TRBV27 and TRBJ2-1, with a weak D call TRBD2 (7 bases). The CDR3 length is 17 residues. In germline, CDR1 is MNHEY, CDR2 SMNVEV (reference sequence). V dropped 4 bases and J dropped 9 bases, with 25 bases sitting between them.